The source of this T cell receptor beta chain is a study of cytomegalovirus exposure and HLA in healthy donors. Across the study: Clustering assigned about 76% of the approximately 400 genotyped donors to the Caucasian-associated ancestry cluster.

The CDR3 covers 14 residues. Germline trimming cut 4 bases from V and 2 bases from J; bases unmatched to any gene: 3. CDR1 is SGDLS, CDR2 YYNGEE, per germline. The study's findings and limits: Common viral pathogens were later found to be apparently linked to several of the most significant clusters. Later, an analysis showed that TCR beta chains associated with HLA were more clonally expanded than others that were equally common.

Remarks on this clone: What it binds is not known.

This PCR relied on a set of 60 Vbeta primers and 13 Jbeta primers. Clones were read by immunoSEQ multiplex PCR, and TCRdb kept only the in-frame ones, dropping some. The table lists 37,000 or so clones, roughly 79% of them singletons. Sequenced sample: PBMCs. This sequence joins TRBV9 and TRBJ1-2; 9 bases fit TRBD1. This TCR came from a woman aged 40 to 50 in good health and CMV-seronegative. Here the CDR3 reads CASSRQGGNYGYTF. The CDR3 DNA reads TGTGCCAGCAGCCGACAGGGGGGAAACTATGGCTACACCTTC.